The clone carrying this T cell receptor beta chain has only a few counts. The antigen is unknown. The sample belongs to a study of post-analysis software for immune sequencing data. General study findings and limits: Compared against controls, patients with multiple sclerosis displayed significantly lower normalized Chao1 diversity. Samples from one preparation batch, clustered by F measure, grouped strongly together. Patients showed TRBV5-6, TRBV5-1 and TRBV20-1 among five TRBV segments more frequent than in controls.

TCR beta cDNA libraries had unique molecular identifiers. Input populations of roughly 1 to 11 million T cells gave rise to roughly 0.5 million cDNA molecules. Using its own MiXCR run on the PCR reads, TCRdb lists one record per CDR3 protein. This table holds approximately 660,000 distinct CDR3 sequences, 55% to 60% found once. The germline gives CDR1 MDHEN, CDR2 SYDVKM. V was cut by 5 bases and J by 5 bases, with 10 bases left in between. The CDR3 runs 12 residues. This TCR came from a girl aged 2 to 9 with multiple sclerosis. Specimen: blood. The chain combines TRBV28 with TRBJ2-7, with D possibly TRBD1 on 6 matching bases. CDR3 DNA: TGTGCCAGCAGTCCAGGGGATCACGAGCAGTACTTC. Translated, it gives CASSPGDHEQYF. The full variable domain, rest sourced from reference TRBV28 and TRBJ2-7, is DVKVTQSSRYLVKRTGEKVFLECVQDMDHENMFWYRQDPGLGLRLIYFSYDVKMKEKGDIPEGYSVSREKKERFSLILESASTNQTSMYLCASSPGDHEQYFGPGTRLTVT.